The next 24 T cell receptor beta chains were all read from a single sample in a study of T cells in Graves' hyperthyroidism and ophthalmopathy. Amplification yielded TCR beta CDR3 regions, with RNA transcripts as the source. HTBI primers were employed in a first-round RT-PCR of the TCR CDR3. In TCRdb, the multiplex PCR reads were re-called with MiXCR into one record per CDR3 protein. The top ten hold 8.4% of the sample, which has about 720,000 distinct CDR3 sequences, about a sixth seen once. Material for sequencing was blood. The receptors were gathered from a man aged 18 to 29 with Graves' hyperthyroidism.

This chain uses TRBV27 with TRBJ1-1; TRBD1 agrees at 7 bases. Germline values: CDR1 MNHEY, CDR2 SMNVEV (reference sequence). The V gene end was trimmed by 7 bases and the J gene end by 1 base; junction bases not matched to a gene: 6. This CDR3 has 14 amino acids. The CDR3 DNA sequence: TGTGCCAGCAACACAGGGGCGGGGAACACTGAAGCTTTCTTT. Protein: CASNTGAGNTEAFF.

This clonotype was seen at least ten times. The V and J genes are TRBV11-2 and TRBJ2-7; 11 nucleotides line up with TRBD2. V shed 4 bases, J shed 4 bases, and the junction held 6 bases outside the gene matches. From germline, CDR1 is SGHAT and CDR2 FQNNGV. The CDR3 totals 15 residues. The CDR3 protein is CASSSPGLAAYEQYF. The CDR3 DNA follows: TGTGCCAGCAGCTCCCCGGGACTAGCGGCTTACGAGCAGTACTTC.

Of note for this clonotype: Compared with germline, one end of the junction differs, possibly owing to a read error. This CDR3 reads CASSLVPELNYGYAF. CDR3 DNA sequence: TGCGCCAGCAGCTTGGTGCCAGAATTGAACTATGGCTACGCCTTC. V usage is TRBV5-1 and J usage is TRBJ1-2; the D is unclear. CDR3 length equals 15 residues. The germline gives CDR1 SGHRS, CDR2 YFSETQ.

Of note for this clonotype: This sequence may be a read error, since a much larger clone differs from it by one base. The chain carries TRBV24-1 and TRBJ1-2; D is undetermined. This CDR3 region has 14 residues. Germline-derived CDR1 and CDR2 are KGHDR and SFDVKD. The V gene lost 2 bases and the J gene lost 6 bases, with 12 bases spanning the gap. In DNA form, the CDR3 reads TGTGCCACCAGTGATTCAAACATTCCCCATGGCTACACCTTC. Its translation is CATSDSNIPHGYTF.

With regard to this clonotype: A much larger clone lies one base from this, so it may be a read error. The V and J genes are TRBV11-2 and TRBJ2-2; D gene uncertain. Germline CDR1 SGHAT, CDR2 FQNNGV. The length of the CDR3 is 13 residues. As DNA, the CDR3 is TGTGTCAGCAGCTTAGGAAACACCGGGGAGCTGTTTTTT. Its protein is CVSSLGNTGELFF.

This clonotype appeared a single time. Being one base from a much bigger clone, this may be a read error. The chain employs TRBV12-3 or TRBV12-4 and TRBJ2-3; a weak D match, TRBD1 (6 bases). CDR3 length: 15 residues. Here the CDR3 reads CASSRLGAQADTKYF. The CDR3 coding sequence is TGTGCCAGCAGCCGTTTGGGGGCCCAAGCAGATACGAAGTATTTT.

This clonotype was recorded at least ten times. V usage is TRBV28 and J usage is TRBJ1-1; D gene unclear. V was clipped by 3 bases and J by 3 bases, with 17 bases between them. Germline V gene sequence: CDR1 MDHEN, CDR2 SYDVKM. This CDR3 has 16 residues. CDR3 nucleotides: TGTGCCAGCAGTTTTATGGCAGGAGGTTTGTACACTGAAGCTTTCTTT. This sequence encodes CASSFMAGGLYTEAFF.

The sample holds many counts of this clonotype. This chain uses TRBV20-1 with TRBJ1-1; D is uncertain. Germline assignment: CDR1 DFQATT and CDR2 SNEGSKA (reference sequence). The CDR3 loop spans 14 amino acids. V was shortened by 1 base and J by 1 base, with 10 bases between the two germline ends. The CDR3 reads CSARAGSPNTEAFF. The CDR3 DNA follows: TGCAGTGCTAGAGCGGGCAGCCCGAACACTGAAGCTTTCTTT.

The sample holds many counts of this clonotype. Here the CDR3 reads CASSEGLESYEQYF. CDR3 bases: TGTGCCAGCTCCGAGGGACTGGAGTCCTACGAGCAGTACTTC. The V gene is TRBV12-3 or TRBV12-4, the J gene TRBJ2-7; TRBD2 might be the D (6 bases). This CDR3 comprises 14 residues. V was trimmed by 8 bases and J by 1 base, leaving 15 bases between them.

The chain is built from TRBV7-3 and TRBJ1-1; D is ambiguous. Germline V lookup: CDR1 SGHTA, CDR2 FQGTGA. The CDR3 runs 14 residues. Trimming stripped 5 bases from V and 5 bases from J, with 15 bases between. The CDR3 region has the DNA TGTGCCAGCAGCCCAACCGGGTCCCAGACTGAAGCTTTCTTT. Residues: CASSPTGSQTEAFF.

This clonotype was seen a few times. This chain links TRBV7-3 with TRBJ2-7; a weak D match, TRBD2 (6 bases). V lost 5 bases and J lost 3, with 17 bases in between. From germline, CDR1 is SGHTA and CDR2 FQGTGA. The CDR3 totals 15 residues. CDR3: CASSPQGLGDYEQYF. CDR3 coding DNA: TGTGCCAGCAGCCCCCAGGGACTGGGGGACTACGAGCAGTACTTC.

The CDR3 sequence: CASGRQGPSGANVLTF. For the CDR3, the DNA is TGTGCAAGCGGCCGACAGGGGCCCTCTGGGGCCAACGTCCTGACTTTC. The chain employs TRBV6-2 or TRBV6-3 and TRBJ2-6; 8 positions match TRBD1. The V gene's germline CDR1 is MNHEY and CDR2 SVGEGT. The CDR3 loop spans 16 amino acids.

This clonotype appeared many times. The J gene is TRBJ1-4, the V gene TRBV27, with D unresolved. Trimming left V 11 bases short and J 7 bases short, with 14 bases between. Germline assignment: CDR1 MNHEY and CDR2 SMNVEV (reference sequence). The CDR3 is 12 amino acids. The CDR3 is CAWLGKIEKLFF. DNA of the CDR3: TGTGCCTGGCTGGGGAAGATTGAAAAACTGTTTTTT.

CDR3: CAKGTGGYEQYF. In DNA, the CDR3 is TGTGCCAAAGGGACAGGTGGCTACGAGCAGTACTTC. This chain connects TRBV2 to TRBJ2-7; 8 positions agree with TRBD1. The V and J ends lost 10 bases and 3 bases, in that order; junction bases with no gene match: 5. The CDR3 covers 12 residues. From germline, CDR1 is SNHLY and CDR2 FYNNEI.

This clonotype has more than one count but fewer than ten. A junction boundary mismatches the germline segment, possibly from a read error. The chain links TRBV6-1 to TRBJ2-7, with a tentative D call TRBD2 (6 bases). Germline CDR1 and CDR2: MNHNS and SASEGT. This CDR3 has 16 amino acids. CDR3 sequence (DNA): TGTGCCGGCAGTGAAGCATCAAGCGGGCTAGCCTACGAGCAGTACTTC. Translated: CAGSEASSGLAYEQYF.

V and J are TRBV18 and TRBJ2-7, with 8 positions matching TRBD2. Germline CDR1 is KGHSH and CDR2 is LQKENI. The CDR3 loop spans 14 amino acids. Unmatched junction bases numbered 9, after V lost 4 bases and J lost 7 bases. The CDR3, as DNA: TGTGCCAGCTCACTTCCGGGACTAGGGACAGAGCAGTACTTC. Protein sequence: CASSLPGLGTEQYF.

This clonotype came up many times. The chain has TRBV20-1 and TRBJ2-3; D is possibly TRBD1 (6 bases). The V and J ends lost 4 bases and 2 bases respectively, with 25 bases between them. The germline V gene has CDR1 DFQATT and CDR2 SNEGSKA (reference sequence). The CDR3 spans 18 residues. The CDR3 spells CSAIFRDIKTQITDTQYF. DNA for the CDR3: TGCAGTGCTATTTTCCGGGACATAAAAACCCAAATCACAGATACGCAGTATTTT.

This clonotype has at least ten counts. The J gene is TRBJ2-3, the V gene TRBV9, with D possibly matching TRBD2 (6 bases). The CDR3 runs to 15 residues. The germline V gene has CDR1 SGDLS and CDR2 YYNGEE. V was cut by 3 bases and J by 2 bases, with 13 bases left in between. CDR3 sequence reads: CASSGGVQLTDTQYF. The CDR3 nucleotides are TGTGCCAGCAGCGGCGGGGTTCAGCTCACAGATACGCAGTATTTT.

In this sample, this clonotype turned up many times. This sequence joins TRBV20-1 and TRBJ1-5, with no clear D. V was pared by 8 bases and J by 4 bases, with 15 bases between. Looked up from germline, CDR1 is DFQATT and CDR2 is SNEGSKA (reference sequence). CDR3 size: 13 residues. The CDR3 DNA reads as TGCAGTACCCGGCTGGGCGAAAATCAGCCCCAGCATTTT. This gives the protein CSTRLGENQPQHF.

This clonotype has only a few counts. The V and J genes are TRBV20-1 and TRBJ1-1; D is undetermined. The CDR3 runs 13 residues. V was clipped by 0 bases and J by 1 base, with 6 bases between them. Looked up from germline, CDR1 is DFQATT and CDR2 is SNEGSKA (reference sequence). CDR3 region: CSARDRENTEAFF. Written as DNA, the CDR3 is TGCAGTGCTAGAGATCGAGAGAACACTGAAGCTTTCTTT.

This clonotype was seen ten or more times. The J gene is TRBJ2-7, the V gene TRBV20-1; a weak D match, TRBD1 (5 bases). CDR1 and CDR2 (germline): DFQATT, SNEGSKA (reference sequence). V was clipped by 5 bases and J by 2 bases, with 16 bases between them. The CDR3 extends over 14 amino acids. The DNA for the CDR3 is TGCAGTGCTTCTGGTGCGCGACAGACCTACGAGCAGTACTTC. Its protein product is CSASGARQTYEQYF.

This clonotype has ten or more counts. The chain carries TRBV11-2 and TRBJ2-1; D is unclear. The V end was cut by 1 base, the J end by 5 bases, with 9 bases between. This CDR3 contains 14 residues. Germline V gene sequence: CDR1 SGHAT, CDR2 FQNNGV. This chain's CDR3 is CASSLVIENNEQFF. For the CDR3, the DNA is TGTGCCAGCAGCTTAGTAATCGAGAACAATGAGCAGTTCTTC.

This clonotype has at least ten counts. V gene TRBV7-2 combines with J gene TRBJ1-5; TRBD1 agrees at 7 bases. The CDR3 covers 15 residues. Looked up from germline, CDR1 is SGHTA and CDR2 is FQGNSA. With V trimmed by 5 bases and J by 2 bases, 6 bases remained unmatched. The CDR3 here is CASSSLGQGNQPQHF. The CDR3 region has the DNA TGTGCCAGCAGCAGTTTAGGACAGGGCAATCAGCCCCAGCATTTT.

This clonotype was picked up a small number of times. The rearrangement uses TRBV10-3 and TRBJ2-5; 7 nucleotides line up with TRBD1. CDR1 and CDR2 (germline): ENHRY, SYGVKD. This CDR3 contains 15 residues. Unmatched junction bases numbered 9, after V lost 3 bases and J lost 5 bases. This CDR3 reads CAISDPTGRSETQYF. The CDR3 DNA follows: TGTGCCATCAGTGACCCGACAGGGCGTAGCGAGACCCAGTACTTC.